These 25 T cell receptor beta chains share one sample of origin, sequenced in a study of T cell responses to AZD1222 COVID-19 vaccine. The assay was immunoSEQ multiplex PCR, and TCRdb's table has in-frame clones only and misses some. The sample consists of about 53,000 clones, 70% to 85% of them appearing once. Sequenced material: peripheral blood, taken on day 0 of AZD1222 vaccination. The receptors stem from an adult in good health.

Turning to this clone: An end of the junction does not agree with germline; a read error may underlie this. This chain links TRBV9 with TRBJ2-3, with 8 nucleotides matching TRBD1. From germline, CDR1 is SGDLS and CDR2 YYNGEE. This CDR3 spans 15 amino acids. Here the CDR3 reads CASSVDGTGTNTQYF. The CDR3, as DNA: TGTGCCAGCAGCGTAGATGGGACAGGCACAAATACGCAGTATTTT.

This sequence joins TRBV5-1 and TRBJ2-3, with 13 bases identical to TRBD2. With V trimmed by 3 bases and J by 2 bases, 3 bases remained unmatched. The CDR3 is 16 residues long. Germline V gives CDR1 SGHRS, CDR2 YFSETQ. CDR3 loop: CASSSGTSGATDTQYF. CDR3 nucleotide sequence: TGCGCCAGCAGCTCCGGGACTAGCGGGGCCACAGATACGCAGTATTTT.

The CDR3 DNA follows: TGTGCCAGCAGCTTAGGGGTGGGAAGAAACATTCAGTACTTC. It codes for CASSLGVGRNIQYF. The genes are TRBV7-2 and TRBJ2-4; the D is unclear. Trimming cost V 1 base and J 6 bases, with 10 bases left between them. The CDR3 consists of 14 residues. In germline, CDR1 is SGHTA, CDR2 FQGNSA. Looking up the rest from reference TRBV7-2 and TRBJ2-4 gives the full variable domain: GAGVSQSPSNKVTEKGKDVELRCDPISGHTALYWYRQSLGQGLEFLIYFQGNSAPDKSGLPSDRFSAERTGGSVSTLTIQRTQQEDSAVYLCASSLGVGRNIQYFGAGTRLSVL.

The J gene is TRBJ1-3, the V gene TRBV15; weak D call: TRBD1 (5 bases). V was pared by 1 base and J by 4 bases, with 11 bases between. This CDR3 spans 15 amino acids. From germline, CDR1 is LNHNV and CDR2 YYDKDF (reference sequence). CDR3 loop: CATSRVRDPGNTIYF. In nucleotides, the CDR3 is TGTGCCACCAGCAGAGTTAGGGACCCCGGAAACACCATATATTTT.

Only a few counts were recorded for this clone. The chain links TRBV6-2 or TRBV6-3 to TRBJ1-1; no clear D. Germline CDR1 reads MNHEY; CDR2 reads SVGEGT. V lost 2 bases, J lost 0 bases, and 7 bases lay in between. The CDR3 is 14 amino acids. CDR3 sequence reads: CASSYRTVNTEAFF. The CDR3 DNA reads TGTGCCAGCAGTTACCGGACGGTGAACACTGAAGCTTTCTTT.

Many counts were recorded for this clone. The rearrangement joins TRBV5-1 to TRBJ2-7; no definite D call. Looked up from germline, CDR1 is SGHRS and CDR2 is YFSETQ. The CDR3 is 11 residues long. Trimming took 4 bases from V and 0 from J, leaving 2 bases between them. CDR3 bases: TGCGCCAGCAGCAGCTCCTACGAGCAGTACTTC. Protein product: CASSSSYEQYF.

This clone was picked up one time. The chain uses TRBV15 and TRBJ1-3, with D unresolved. The CDR3 is made up of 15 amino acids. Germline loops: CDR1 LNHNV, CDR2 YYDKDF (reference sequence). Trimming pared 0 bases from V and 0 bases from J, leaving 6 bases between. CDR3 in DNA: TGTGCCACCAGCAGAGATGGCCGCTCTGGAAACACCATATATTTT. Residues: CATSRDGRSGNTIYF.

The rearrangement links TRBV4-2 to TRBJ1-4, with 9 bases aligning to TRBD1. The CDR3 sequence is 16 residues long. Germline V gives CDR1 LGHNA, CDR2 YNFKEQ. J lost 8 bases, V lost 0 bases, and 7 bases had no gene match. CDR3 sequence: CASSQDRDRVGEKLFF. The CDR3 DNA reads TGTGCCAGCAGCCAAGATAGGGACAGGGTGGGGGAAAAACTGTTTTTT.

The V and J genes are TRBV4-3 and TRBJ1-4; no reliable D call. V lost 8 bases and J 8 bases, leaving 18 bases between the germline ends. This CDR3 has 14 amino acids. Germline V lookup: CDR1 LGHNA, CDR2 YSLEER. The chain's CDR3 is CASLADGETEKLFF. The CDR3 DNA sequence: TGCGCCAGCCTAGCGGACGGGGAGACGGAAAAACTGTTTTTT.

The rearrangement links TRBV5-1 to TRBJ1-2; D ambiguous. Germline V CDR1 and CDR2: SGHRS, YFSETQ. The CDR3 is made up of 14 amino acids. The V end lost 0 bases, the J end lost 0 bases, and 6 bases lay between the germline ends. DNA for the CDR3: TGCGCCAGCAGCTTGGACCGAGCTAACTATGGCTACACCTTC. Residues: CASSLDRANYGYTF.

The V call is TRBV4-2, the J call TRBJ2-3, with 9 bases fitting TRBD2. The germline CDR1 and CDR2 sequences are LGHNA and YNFKEQ. CDR3 length: 16 residues. Trimming cost V 0 bases and J 4 bases; bases outside gene matches: 5. As DNA, the CDR3 is TGTGCCAGCAGCCAAGATCCTAGCGGGAACTCAGATACGCAGTATTTT. Its protein is CASSQDPSGNSDTQYF.

The chain couples TRBV7-6 to TRBJ2-2; D is possibly TRBD1 or TRBD2 (5 bases each). The CDR3 extends over 16 amino acids. Looked up from germline, CDR1 is SGHVS and CDR2 is FNYEAQ. Trimming took 5 bases from V and 0 from J, leaving 13 bases between them. DNA of the CDR3: TGTGCCAGCAGCGCCTACGGGACGGCGAACACCGGGGAGCTGTTTTTT. It codes for CASSAYGTANTGELFF.

The chain combines TRBV7-2 with TRBJ2-5; 8 nucleotides line up with TRBD2. Germline V gene data show CDR1 as SGHTA and CDR2 as FQGNSA. CDR3 length: 17 amino acids. With 1 base clipped from V and 2 bases from J, the junction kept 9 bases outside the gene matches. In nucleotides, the CDR3 is TGTGCCAGCAGCTTAGGGTCAGGCGGGAGGAAACAAGAGACCCAGTACTTC. It codes for CASSLGSGGRKQETQYF.

V and J are TRBV18 and TRBJ2-6, with a weak D call TRBD2 (6 bases). The V gene lost 3 bases and the J gene lost 1 base, with 13 bases spanning the gap. The germline V gene encodes CDR1 KGHSH and CDR2 LQKENI. This CDR3 contains 17 residues. Here the CDR3 reads CASSPDLGGSGANVLTF. The CDR3, as DNA: TGTGCCAGCTCACCGGACCTTGGGGGGTCTGGGGCCAACGTCCTGACTTTC.

As DNA, the CDR3 is TGTGCCAGCAGCGTAGGCGCGGAAGAGACCCAGTACTTC. This gives the protein CASSVGAEETQYF. The V call is TRBV9, the J call TRBJ2-5; D not resolved. This CDR3 contains 13 residues. Germline CDR1 reads SGDLS; CDR2 reads YYNGEE. V was clipped by 0 bases and J by 3 bases, with 6 bases between them.

In this sample, this clone turned up a few times. This sequence joins TRBV6-1 and TRBJ2-1; 7 bases match TRBD1. The CDR3 covers 14 residues. Germline trimming cut 2 bases from V and 7 bases from J; bases unmatched to any gene: 5. Germline V CDR1 and CDR2: MNHNS, SASEGT. The CDR3 DNA reads as TGTGCCAGCAGTGAACAGGGGGTGGGTAATGAGCAGTTCTTC. Protein product: CASSEQGVGNEQFF.

The chain joins TRBV19 to TRBJ1-2; D unclear. Germline V CDR1 and CDR2: LNHDA, SQIVND (reference sequence). This CDR3 spans 12 amino acids. Deletions cut 7 bases from V and 4 bases from J, with 10 bases between. The CDR3 nucleotides are TGTGCCAGTAAGGACGGCGGCTATGGCTACACCTTC. Encoded protein: CASKDGGYGYTF. The whole variable domain, filled in from reference TRBV19 and TRBJ1-2, reads DGGITQSPKYLFRKEGQNVTLSCEQNLNHDAMYWYRQDPGQGLRLIYYSQIVNDFQKGDIAEGYSVSREKKESFPLTVTSAQKNPTAFYLCASKDGGYGYTFGSGTRLTVV.

In DNA, the CDR3 is TGTGCCAGCAGTGCCGGACTAGCGGGACTGTTAAAAAATGAGCAGTTCTTC. It is translated as CASSAGLAGLLKNEQFF. The rearrangement uses TRBV3-1 (or the pseudogene TRBV3-2) and TRBJ2-1, with 12 bases matching TRBD2. Losses at the gene ends were 6 bases for V and 7 bases for J; bases not matched to a gene: 13. From germline, CDR1 is LGHDT and CDR2 YNNKEL (reference sequence). This CDR3 has 17 residues.

The V and J genes are TRBV4-3 and TRBJ2-2; 8 bases align to TRBD1. CDR1 LGHNA and CDR2 YSLEER come from the germline V gene. The CDR3 consists of 15 residues. Unmatched junction bases numbered 5, after V lost 4 bases and J lost 4 bases. The chain's CDR3 is CASSPDRVGTGELFF. CDR3 coding DNA: TGCGCCAGCAGCCCGGACAGGGTGGGCACCGGGGAGCTGTTTTTT.

Many counts were recorded for this clone. V usage is TRBV30 and J usage is TRBJ1-2; the D gene is possibly TRBD1 (6 bases). The ends were cut back, 0 bases at V and 5 bases at J, with 10 bases in the middle. CDR1 GTSNPN and CDR2 SVGIG come from the germline V gene (reference sequence). The CDR3 contains 13 residues. CDR3 in amino acids: CAWSVGAGYGYTF. In nucleotides, the CDR3 is TGTGCCTGGAGTGTGGGGGCCGGGTATGGCTACACCTTC.

The J gene is TRBJ2-2, the V gene TRBV21-1. TRBV21-1 is a documented pseudogene. The CDR3 contains 16 residues. The CDR3 DNA sequence: TGTGCCAGCAGCAAAAATCGGGCAGACAACACCGGGGAGCTGTTTTTT. Its translation is CASSKNRADNTGELFF.

This clone was detected only a few times. This chain joins TRBV5-4 and TRBJ2-3; 12 nucleotides line up with TRBD2. V was clipped by 7 bases and J by 1 base; unmatched bases: 7. The CDR3 spans 16 residues. CDR1 is SGHNT, CDR2 YYREEE, per germline (reference sequence). CDR3 bases: TGTGCCAGCGAAAAGACTAGCGGGAGTGGCACAGATACGCAGTATTTT. This gives the protein CASEKTSGSGTDTQYF.

The chain recombines TRBV7-9 with TRBJ1-5; D ambiguous. This CDR3 is built from 12 residues. From germline, CDR1 is SEHNR and CDR2 FQNEAQ (reference sequence). Between the trimmed V and J ends, which lost 1 base and 10 bases, there was a span of 8 bases. The CDR3 loop is CASSLGVSPQHF. In nucleotides, the CDR3 is TGTGCCAGCAGCTTAGGCGTCTCACCCCAGCATTTT.

The J gene is TRBJ1-2, the V gene TRBV6-5, with 10 bases that match TRBD1. The CDR3 is 14 residues long. Germline V CDR1 and CDR2: MNHEY, SVGAGI. With 5 bases clipped from V and 7 bases from J, the junction kept 7 bases outside the gene matches. In DNA, the CDR3 is TGTGCCAGCAGTAACCCGGGACAGGGGTCTGGCTACACCTTC. Translating gives CASSNPGQGSGYTF.

In this sample, this clone turned up once. J is TRBJ2-1 and V is TRBV18, with unresolved D. The CDR3 length is 13 residues. Trimming cost V 3 bases and J 2 bases, with 5 bases left between them. Germline loops: CDR1 KGHSH, CDR2 LQKENI. The DNA for the CDR3 is TGTGCCAGCTCACCGACGACCTACAATGAGCAGTTCTTC. Amino acid sequence: CASSPTTYNEQFF.